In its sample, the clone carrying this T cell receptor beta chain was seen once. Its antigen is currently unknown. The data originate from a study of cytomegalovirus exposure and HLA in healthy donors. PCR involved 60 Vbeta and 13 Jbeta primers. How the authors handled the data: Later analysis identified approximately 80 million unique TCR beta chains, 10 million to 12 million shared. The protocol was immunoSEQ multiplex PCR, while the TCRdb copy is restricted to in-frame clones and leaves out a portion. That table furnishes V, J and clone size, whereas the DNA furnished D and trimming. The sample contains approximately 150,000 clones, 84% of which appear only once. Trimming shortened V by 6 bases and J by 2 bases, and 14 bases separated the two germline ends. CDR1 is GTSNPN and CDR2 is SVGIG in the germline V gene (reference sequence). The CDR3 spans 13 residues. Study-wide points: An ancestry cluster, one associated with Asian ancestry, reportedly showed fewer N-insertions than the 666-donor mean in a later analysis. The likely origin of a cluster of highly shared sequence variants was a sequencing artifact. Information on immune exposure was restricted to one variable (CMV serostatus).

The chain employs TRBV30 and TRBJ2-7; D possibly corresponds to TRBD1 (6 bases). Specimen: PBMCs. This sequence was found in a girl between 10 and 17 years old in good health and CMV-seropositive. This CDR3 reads CACNRDIPYEQYF. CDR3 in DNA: TGTGCCTGTAATCGGGACATCCCCTACGAGCAGTACTTC.